This T cell receptor beta chain was obtained from a study of long-term antiretroviral therapy in people with HIV. Per germline, CDR1 MDHEN and CDR2 SYDVKM. The junction had 7 bases not matched to a gene; V was cut back by 10 bases and J by 7 bases. The CDR3 loop spans 13 amino acids. Every HIV-positive participant received treatment in the United States. Whole-study findings and limits: ART was followed by higher diversity that remained below transplant donor controls. Dominating the repertoire at all time points were the clones that expanded before ART.

This clone was recorded only once. Its antigen is still unknown. Survey-level immunoSEQ v3.0 assays were run. In sequencing, about 35,000-55,000 T-cell genomes per sample were targeted. Here immunoSEQ multiplex PCR was the method, and the copy in TCRdb shows in-frame clones only, minus some. Of 32,000 or so clones listed, almost 85% are singletons. This TCR was sampled from a man aged 18 to 35 with HIV. The sample in question was unsorted PBMCs, obtained around 3.3 years after starting antiretroviral therapy. The chain carries TRBV28 and TRBJ1-4; 9 bases agree with TRBD1. The CDR3 region has the DNA TGTGCCATTCCGGGACAGGGAAGTGAAAAACTGTTTTTT. Translation: CAIPGQGSEKLFF.